This T cell receptor beta chain was found in a study of blood T cell repertoires in COVID-19. This clone showed up just a few times. The protocol was immunoSEQ multiplex PCR, while the TCRdb copy is restricted to in-frame clones and leaves out a portion. This sample has around 70,000 clones, with approximately 85% found just once. Germline CDR1 is LNHDA and CDR2 is SQIVND (reference sequence). Trimming took 10 bases from V and 0 from J; bases not matched to a gene: 11. This CDR3 region has 15 residues. The V and J genes are TRBV19 and TRBJ1-1, with 7 positions matching TRBD1. The clonotype originates from a man between 70 and 80 years old with acute or convalescent COVID-19. The material sequenced was peripheral blood. The DNA of the CDR3 is TGTGCCACCCAAGGGGACAGAGCCATGAACACTGAAGCTTTCTTT. Amino acid sequence: CATQGDRAMNTEAFF.